This T cell receptor beta chain originates from a study of T cell repertoires in cytomegalovirus infection. Across the study: It can be stated that public TCR beta signatures indicated CMV infection as well as a matching HLA type. General observations from the study: The study identified carriers of CMV plus the relevant HLA from cumulative public TCR beta family frequency. The study found HLA-C-restricted CMV-specific TCR beta clonotypes dominating the ex vivo response.

The CDR3 is 12 amino acids. Trimming took 8 bases from V and 4 from J, leaving 11 bases between them. TCRdb used MiXCR to reprocess the reads, holding one entry per CDR3 protein. The data contain 150,000 to 200,000 distinct CDR3 sequences, 28% of them singletons. With respect to this clonotype: The antigen is unknown.

This receptor was obtained from a human donor in good health (CMV status not recorded). Some clones in this sample may be carry-over from other donors' samples. The specimen sequenced was PBMCs. The chain has TRBV12-3 or TRBV12-4 and TRBJ1-1; D not resolved. The chain's CDR3 is CASGRSGTEAFF. Written as DNA, the CDR3 is TGTGCCAGCGGTCGTTCGGGCACTGAAGCTTTCTTT.